What follows are 7 T cell receptor beta chains derived from one specimen sequenced in a study of T-cell memory formation after mild COVID-19. TCRdb reanalysed the 5' RACE reads using MiXCR and keeps one entry per CDR3 protein. The data show roughly 450,000 distinct CDR3 sequences, more than 15% seen once. Sequencing was performed on PBMCs or a T cell subset sorted from them (not recorded which). Receptors originate from a man aged 18 to 30 who had mild COVID-19 (a few samples of this study predate the infection). Cell type and time point are not known.

The V gene is TRBV4-3, the J gene TRBJ1-5; possible D gene TRBD1, 6 bases. Trimming took off 1 base at V and 7 bases at J, with 17 bases between the two ends. The CDR3 sequence is 16 residues long. Germline V gene data show CDR1 as LGHNA and CDR2 as YSLEER. This chain's CDR3 is CASSQAWGRRGQPQHF. Here the CDR3 DNA reads TGCGCCAGCAGCCAAGCCTGGGGGCGAAGGGGCCAGCCCCAGCATTTT.

V and J are TRBV27 and TRBJ2-3; 7 bases match TRBD1. The germline V gene encodes CDR1 MNHEY and CDR2 SMNVEV (reference sequence). V lost 9 bases and J lost 7; bases outside the gene matches: 16. This CDR3 is 15 amino acids long. In nucleotides, the CDR3 is TGTGCCAGTAGAACGGGACAGACCCTCGGGAATACGCAGTATTTT. This sequence encodes CASRTGQTLGNTQYF.

This clonotype was found a few times. J is TRBJ2-1 and V is TRBV29-1; D gene unclear. The CDR3 spans 13 residues. Trimming removed 7 bases at V and 7 bases at J, with 17 bases between. Germline loops: CDR1 SQVTM, CDR2 ANQGSEA. CDR3 coding DNA: TGCAGCGCCACTCCGTCCCCTTTTAATGAGCAGTTCTTC. Its protein is CSATPSPFNEQFF.

This clonotype was counted only a few times. The CDR3 protein is CASSLAWGNTGELFF. The CDR3 region has the DNA TGTGCCAGCAGCTTAGCGTGGGGGAACACCGGGGAGCTGTTTTTT. This chain joins TRBV7-9 and TRBJ2-2; D is uncertain. V was pared by 0 bases and J by 1 base, with 6 bases between. The CDR3 extends over 15 amino acids. Germline CDR1 and CDR2: SEHNR and FQNEAQ (reference sequence).

This clonotype has only a few counts. The chain carries TRBV7-2 and TRBJ1-2; D unclear. Germline CDR1 SGHTA, CDR2 FQGNSA. The CDR3 covers 14 residues. Trimming took off 5 bases at V and 0 bases at J, with 10 bases between the two ends. CDR3 sequence reads: CASSADGANYGYTF. CDR3 DNA sequence: TGTGCCAGCAGCGCGGACGGAGCTAACTATGGCTACACCTTC.

This clonotype was found a few times. The chain combines TRBV5-6 with TRBJ2-7; D is possibly TRBD2 (5 bases). V shed 4 bases and J shed 2 bases, with 13 bases lying between them. CDR3 length: 14 amino acids. Germline V gene lookup returns CDR1 SGHDT and CDR2 YYEEEE. In DNA form, the CDR3 reads TGTGCCAGCAGCCCCGGACTTGGGACCTACGAGCAGTACTTC. Encoded protein: CASSPGLGTYEQYF.

This chain links TRBV15 with TRBJ2-3; 8 bases map to TRBD1. The CDR3 spans 14 residues. V lost 4 bases to trimming and J lost 4 bases; unmatched junction nucleotides: 4. Germline V lookup: CDR1 LNHNV, CDR2 YYDKDF (reference sequence). CDR3 sequence reads: CATSTRTGSDTQYF. CDR3 sequence (DNA): TGTGCCACCAGCACCCGGACAGGGTCAGATACGCAGTATTTT.